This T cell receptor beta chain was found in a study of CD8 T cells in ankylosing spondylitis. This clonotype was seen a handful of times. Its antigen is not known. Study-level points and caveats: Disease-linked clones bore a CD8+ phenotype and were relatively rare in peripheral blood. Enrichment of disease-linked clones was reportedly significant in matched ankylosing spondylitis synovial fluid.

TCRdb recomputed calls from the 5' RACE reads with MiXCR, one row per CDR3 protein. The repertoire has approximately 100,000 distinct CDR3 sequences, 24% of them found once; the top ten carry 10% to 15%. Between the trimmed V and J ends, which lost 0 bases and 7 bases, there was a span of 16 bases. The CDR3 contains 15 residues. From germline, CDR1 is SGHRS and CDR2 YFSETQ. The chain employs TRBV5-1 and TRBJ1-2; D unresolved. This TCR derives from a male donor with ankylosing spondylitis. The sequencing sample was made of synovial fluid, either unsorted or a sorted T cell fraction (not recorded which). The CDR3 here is CASSLADLRRGGYTF. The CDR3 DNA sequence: TGCGCCAGCAGCTTGGCCGACCTCAGGAGAGGTGGCTACACCTTC.